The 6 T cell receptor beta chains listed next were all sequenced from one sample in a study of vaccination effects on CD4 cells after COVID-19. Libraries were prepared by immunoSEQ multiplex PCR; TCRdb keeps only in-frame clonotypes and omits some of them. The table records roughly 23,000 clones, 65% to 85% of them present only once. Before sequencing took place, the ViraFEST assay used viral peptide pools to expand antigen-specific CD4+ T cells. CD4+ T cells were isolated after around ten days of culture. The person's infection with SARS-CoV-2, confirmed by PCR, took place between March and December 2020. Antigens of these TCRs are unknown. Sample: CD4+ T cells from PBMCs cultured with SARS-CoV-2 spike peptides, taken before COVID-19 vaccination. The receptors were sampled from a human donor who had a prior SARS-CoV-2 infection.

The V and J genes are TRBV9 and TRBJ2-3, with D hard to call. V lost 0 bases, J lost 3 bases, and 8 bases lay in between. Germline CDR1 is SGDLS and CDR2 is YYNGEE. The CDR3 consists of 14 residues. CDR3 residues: CASSVDVRTDTQYF. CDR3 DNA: TGTGCCAGCAGCGTAGACGTTAGGACAGATACGCAGTATTTT.

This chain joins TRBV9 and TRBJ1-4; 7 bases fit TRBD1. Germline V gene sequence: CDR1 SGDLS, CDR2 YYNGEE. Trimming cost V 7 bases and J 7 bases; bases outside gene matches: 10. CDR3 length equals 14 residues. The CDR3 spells CASATGPQAEKLFF. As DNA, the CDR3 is TGTGCCAGCGCGACAGGGCCCCAGGCTGAAAAACTGTTTTTT.

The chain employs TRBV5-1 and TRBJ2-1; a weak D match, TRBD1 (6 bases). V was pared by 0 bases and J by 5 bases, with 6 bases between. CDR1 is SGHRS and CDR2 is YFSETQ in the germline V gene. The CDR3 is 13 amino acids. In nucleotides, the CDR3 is TGCGCCAGCAGCTTGGGACAGGACAATGAGCAGTTCTTC. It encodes CASSLGQDNEQFF.

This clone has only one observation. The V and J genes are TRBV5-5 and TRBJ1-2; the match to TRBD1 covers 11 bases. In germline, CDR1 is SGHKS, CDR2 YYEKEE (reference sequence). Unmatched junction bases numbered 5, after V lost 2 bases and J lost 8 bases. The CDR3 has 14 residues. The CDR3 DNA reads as TGTGCCAGCAGCTTAGGACAGGGGGCGGGAGGCTACACCTTC. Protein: CASSLGQGAGGYTF.

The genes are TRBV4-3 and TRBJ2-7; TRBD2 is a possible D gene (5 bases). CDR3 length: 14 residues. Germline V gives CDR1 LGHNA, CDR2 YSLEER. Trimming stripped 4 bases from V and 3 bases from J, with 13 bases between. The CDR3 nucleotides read TGCGCCAGCAGCCGGTGGGCGGGTTACTACGAGCAGTACTTC. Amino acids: CASSRWAGYYEQYF.

CDR3 in DNA: TGTGCCAGCAGTCGACAGGCAACTAATGAAAAACTGTTTTTT. Encoded protein: CASSRQATNEKLFF. The J gene is TRBJ1-4, the V gene TRBV5-5, with D possibly matching TRBD1 (6 bases). The germline CDR1 and CDR2 sequences are SGHKS and YYEKEE (reference sequence). This CDR3 spans 14 amino acids. V lost 5 bases to trimming and J lost 0 bases, with 8 bases between them.